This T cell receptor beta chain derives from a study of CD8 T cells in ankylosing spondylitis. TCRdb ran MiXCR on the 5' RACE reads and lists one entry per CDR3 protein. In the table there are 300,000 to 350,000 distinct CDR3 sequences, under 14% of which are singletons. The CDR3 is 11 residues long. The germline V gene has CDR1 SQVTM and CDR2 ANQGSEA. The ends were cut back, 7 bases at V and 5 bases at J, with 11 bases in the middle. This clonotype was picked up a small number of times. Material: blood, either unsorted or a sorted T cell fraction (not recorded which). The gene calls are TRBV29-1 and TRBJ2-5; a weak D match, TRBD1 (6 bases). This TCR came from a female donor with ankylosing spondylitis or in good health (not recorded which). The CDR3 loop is CSGQGRETQYF. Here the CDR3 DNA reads TGCAGCGGTCAGGGGCGGGAGACCCAGTACTTC.